This entry concerns a single T cell receptor (beta chain). The data originate from a study of OX40 agonist ivuxolimab in advanced cancers. Looking at the study overall: Every 2 weeks, patients received ivuxolimab intravenously, dosed at 0.01 to 10 mg/kg. Past anti-PD-1, anti-PD-L1 or anti-CTLA-4 therapy was accepted, and around 40% had received some.

Libraries were prepared by immunoSEQ multiplex PCR; TCRdb keeps only in-frame clonotypes and omits some of them. The data show tens of thousands of clones, over 75% seen once. Material: CD4+ or CD8+ T cells sorted from blood, obtained in a trial of the OX40 agonist ivuxolimab. The TCR sequence derives from an adult with an advanced solid tumor such as melanoma, head and neck, liver or kidney cancer.

The CDR3 DNA reads as TGTGCCAGCAGCCAACTGGACAGGGGTGATGAGCAGTTCTTC. It translates to CASSQLDRGDEQFF. The chain uses TRBV14 and TRBJ2-1; 9 bases are a match to TRBD1. Trimming cost V 2 bases and J 8 bases; bases outside gene matches: 4. This CDR3 has 14 amino acids. Looked up from germline, CDR1 is SGHDN and CDR2 is FVKESK.